The sequence of this T cell receptor beta chain was determined in a study of cytomegalovirus exposure and HLA in healthy donors. In the PCR, 60 Vbeta and 13 Jbeta primers were used. Using immunoSEQ multiplex PCR, the repertoire was profiled, and TCRdb retains in-frame clones only, with some absent. The sample carries about 140,000 clones, approximately 80% recorded once. The receptor was derived from a male donor in good health and CMV-seronegative. The sample was PBMCs.

Here the CDR3 DNA reads TGTGCCAGCAGCCTCCGCCCTAGCGGGGGGGGAAGCACAGATACGCAGTATTTT. It codes for CASSLRPSGGGSTDTQYF. The J gene is TRBJ2-3, the V gene TRBV11-2; 12 nucleotides align to TRBD2. V dropped 5 bases and J dropped 0; count of bases not matched to a gene: 9. In germline, CDR1 is SGHAT, CDR2 FQNNGV. The CDR3 sequence is 18 residues long.